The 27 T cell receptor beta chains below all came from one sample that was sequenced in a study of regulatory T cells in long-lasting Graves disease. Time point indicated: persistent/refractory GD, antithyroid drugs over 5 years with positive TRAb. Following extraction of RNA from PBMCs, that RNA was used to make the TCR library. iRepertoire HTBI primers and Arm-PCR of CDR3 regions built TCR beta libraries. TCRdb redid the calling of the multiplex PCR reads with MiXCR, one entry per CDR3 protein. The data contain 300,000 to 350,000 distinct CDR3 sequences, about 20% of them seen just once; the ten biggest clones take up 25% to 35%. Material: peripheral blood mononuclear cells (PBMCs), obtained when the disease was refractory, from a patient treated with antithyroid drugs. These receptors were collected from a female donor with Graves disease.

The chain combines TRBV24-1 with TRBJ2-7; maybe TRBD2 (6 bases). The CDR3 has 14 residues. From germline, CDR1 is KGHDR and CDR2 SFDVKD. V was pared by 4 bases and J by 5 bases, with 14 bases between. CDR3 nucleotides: TGTGCCACCAGTGACCCACGGGGGTCTGACGAGCAGTACTTC. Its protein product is CATSDPRGSDEQYF.

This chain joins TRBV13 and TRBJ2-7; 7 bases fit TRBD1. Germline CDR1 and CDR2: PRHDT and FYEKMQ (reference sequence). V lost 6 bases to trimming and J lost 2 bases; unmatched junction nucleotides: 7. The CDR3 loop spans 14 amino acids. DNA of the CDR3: TGTGCCAGCAGAGGGACAGTTGGGCCCTACGAGCAGTACTTC. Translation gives CASRGTVGPYEQYF.

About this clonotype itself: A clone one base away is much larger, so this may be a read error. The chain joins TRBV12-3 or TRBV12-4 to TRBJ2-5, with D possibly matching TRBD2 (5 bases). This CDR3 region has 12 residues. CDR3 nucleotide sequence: TGTGCCAGCACCCAACTAGGAGAGGCCCAGTACTTC. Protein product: CASTQLGEAQYF.

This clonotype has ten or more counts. DNA for the CDR3: TGCAGTGCTCCCATTTCTAGCACAGATACGCAGTATTTT. Translation: CSAPISSTDTQYF. This chain links TRBV20-1 with TRBJ2-3; no clear D. V dropped 5 bases and J dropped 0 bases, with 9 bases sitting between them. From germline, CDR1 is DFQATT and CDR2 SNEGSKA (reference sequence). The CDR3 contains 13 residues.

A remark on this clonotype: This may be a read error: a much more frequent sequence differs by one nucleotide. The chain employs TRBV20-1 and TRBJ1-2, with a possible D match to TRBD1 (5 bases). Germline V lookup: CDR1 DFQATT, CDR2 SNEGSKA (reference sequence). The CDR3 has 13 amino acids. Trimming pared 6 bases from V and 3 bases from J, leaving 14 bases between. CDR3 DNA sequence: TGCAGTGCCCTCGGGGGGGGGTACTATGGCTACACCTTC. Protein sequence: CSALGGGYYGYTF.

The CDR3 spells CASSLASGSNYEQYF. The CDR3 DNA reads as TGTGCCAGCAGCTTAGCTTCGGGGTCGAACTACGAGCAGTACTTC. The chain couples TRBV7-2 to TRBJ2-7, with a weak D call TRBD2 (5 bases). The CDR3 consists of 15 residues. V was cut by 0 bases and J by 3 bases, with 12 bases left in between. The germline gives CDR1 SGHTA, CDR2 FQGNSA.

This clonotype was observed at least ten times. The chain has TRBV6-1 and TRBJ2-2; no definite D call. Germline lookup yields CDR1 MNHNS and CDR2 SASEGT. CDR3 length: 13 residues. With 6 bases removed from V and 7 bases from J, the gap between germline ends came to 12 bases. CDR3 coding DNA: TGTGCCAGCAGCTGGACGCCGGGCGGGGAGCTGTTTTTT. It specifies CASSWTPGGELFF.

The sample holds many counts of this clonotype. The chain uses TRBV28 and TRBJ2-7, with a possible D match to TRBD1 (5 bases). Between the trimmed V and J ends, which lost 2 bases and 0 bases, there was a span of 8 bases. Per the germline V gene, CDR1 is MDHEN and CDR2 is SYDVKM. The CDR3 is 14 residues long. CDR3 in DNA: TGTGCCAGCAGTTTACGACAGAGCTCCTACGAGCAGTACTTC. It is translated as CASSLRQSSYEQYF. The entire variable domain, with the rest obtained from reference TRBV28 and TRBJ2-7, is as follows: DVKVTQSSRYLVKRTGEKVFLECVQDMDHENMFWYRQDPGLGLRLIYFSYDVKMKEKGDIPEGYSVSREKKERFSLILESASTNQTSMYLCASSLRQSSYEQYFGPGTRLTVT.

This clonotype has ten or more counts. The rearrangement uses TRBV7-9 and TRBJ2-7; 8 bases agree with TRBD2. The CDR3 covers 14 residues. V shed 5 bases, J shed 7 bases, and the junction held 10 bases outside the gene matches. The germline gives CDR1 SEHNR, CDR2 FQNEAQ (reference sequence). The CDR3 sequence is CASSHSGGPEEQYF. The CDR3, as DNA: TGTGCCAGCAGCCATTCGGGGGGGCCGGAAGAGCAGTACTTC.

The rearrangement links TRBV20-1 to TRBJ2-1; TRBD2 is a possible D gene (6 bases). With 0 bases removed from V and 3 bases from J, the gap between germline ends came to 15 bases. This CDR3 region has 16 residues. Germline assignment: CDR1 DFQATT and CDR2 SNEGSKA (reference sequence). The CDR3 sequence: CSARDKEGGNYNEQFF. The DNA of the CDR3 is TGCAGTGCTAGAGATAAGGAGGGAGGAAACTACAATGAGCAGTTCTTC.

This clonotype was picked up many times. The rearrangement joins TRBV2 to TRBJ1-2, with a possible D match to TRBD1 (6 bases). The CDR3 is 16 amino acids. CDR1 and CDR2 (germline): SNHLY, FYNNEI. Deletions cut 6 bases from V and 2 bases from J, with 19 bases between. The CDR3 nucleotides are TGTGCCAGCAGCCCCCCTGCGGGGGGGCCAAACTATGGCTACACCTTC. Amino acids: CASSPPAGGPNYGYTF.

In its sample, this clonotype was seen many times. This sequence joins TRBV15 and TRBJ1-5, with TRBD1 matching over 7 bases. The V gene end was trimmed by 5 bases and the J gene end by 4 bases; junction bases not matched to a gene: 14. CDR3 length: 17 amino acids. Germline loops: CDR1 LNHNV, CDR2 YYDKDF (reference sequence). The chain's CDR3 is CATSGQDRQGINQPQHF. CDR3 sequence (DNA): TGTGCCACCAGCGGACAAGATAGACAGGGAATTAATCAGCCCCAGCATTTT. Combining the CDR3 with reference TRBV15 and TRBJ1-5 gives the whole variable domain DAMVIQNPRYQVTQFGKPVTLSCSQTLNHNVMYWYQQKSSQAPKLLFHYYDKDFNNEADTPDNFQSRRPNTSFCFLDIRSPGLGDTAMYLCATSGQDRQGINQPQHFGDGTRLSIL.

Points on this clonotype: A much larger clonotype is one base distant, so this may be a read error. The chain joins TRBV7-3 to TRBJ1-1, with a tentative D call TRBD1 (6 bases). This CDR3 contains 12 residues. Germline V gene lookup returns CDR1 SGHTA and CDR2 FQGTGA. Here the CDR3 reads CASSLTGGQASF. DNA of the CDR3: TGTGCCAGCAGCTTAACTGGGGGCCAAGCTTCCTTT.

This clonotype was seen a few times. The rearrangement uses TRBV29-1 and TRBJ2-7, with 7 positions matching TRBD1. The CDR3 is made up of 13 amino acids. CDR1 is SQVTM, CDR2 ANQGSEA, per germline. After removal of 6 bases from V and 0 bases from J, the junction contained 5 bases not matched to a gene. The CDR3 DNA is TGCAGCGTCCGGGGACAGTACTCCTACGAGCAGTACTTC. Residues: CSVRGQYSYEQYF.

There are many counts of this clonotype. The DNA for the CDR3 is TGTGCCAGCAGTTACTCACCTGGGACTTACTACGAGCAGTACTTC. Protein: CASSYSPGTYYEQYF. The chain has TRBV6-2 or TRBV6-3 and TRBJ2-7; tentatively, D is TRBD2 (6 bases). CDR3 length equals 15 residues. Germline V gene data show CDR1 as MNHEY and CDR2 as SVGEGT. V was cut by 0 bases and J by 3 bases, with 12 bases left in between.

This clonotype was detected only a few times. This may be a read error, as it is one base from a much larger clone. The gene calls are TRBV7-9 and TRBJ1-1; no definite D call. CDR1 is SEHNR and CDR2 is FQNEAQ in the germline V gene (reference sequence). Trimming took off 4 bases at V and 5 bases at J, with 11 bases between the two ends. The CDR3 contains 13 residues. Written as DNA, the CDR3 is TGTGCCAGCAGCTCGGGCCCTCCGACTGAAGCTTTCTTT. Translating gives CASSSGPPTEAFF.

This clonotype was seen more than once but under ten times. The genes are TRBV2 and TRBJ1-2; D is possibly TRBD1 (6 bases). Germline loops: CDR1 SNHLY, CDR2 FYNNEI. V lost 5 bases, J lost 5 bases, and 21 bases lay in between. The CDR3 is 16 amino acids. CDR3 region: CASSPQGLVFNYGYTF. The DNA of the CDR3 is TGTGCCAGCAGTCCACAGGGTTTAGTTTTTAATTATGGCTACACCTTC.

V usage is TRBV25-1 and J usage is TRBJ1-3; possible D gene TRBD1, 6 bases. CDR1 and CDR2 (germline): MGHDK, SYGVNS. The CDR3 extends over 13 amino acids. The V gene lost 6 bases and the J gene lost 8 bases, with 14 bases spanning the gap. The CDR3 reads CASRRTGTDTIYF. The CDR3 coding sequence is TGTGCCAGCAGACGAACAGGGACGGACACCATATATTTT.

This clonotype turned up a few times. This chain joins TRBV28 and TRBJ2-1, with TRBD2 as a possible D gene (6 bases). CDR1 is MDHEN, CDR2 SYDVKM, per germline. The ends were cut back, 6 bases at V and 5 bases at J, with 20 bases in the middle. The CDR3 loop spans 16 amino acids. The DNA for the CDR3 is TGTGCCAGCAGGACCCCCTCTGGGGGGAGGAACAATGAGCAGTTCTTC. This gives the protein CASRTPSGGRNNEQFF.

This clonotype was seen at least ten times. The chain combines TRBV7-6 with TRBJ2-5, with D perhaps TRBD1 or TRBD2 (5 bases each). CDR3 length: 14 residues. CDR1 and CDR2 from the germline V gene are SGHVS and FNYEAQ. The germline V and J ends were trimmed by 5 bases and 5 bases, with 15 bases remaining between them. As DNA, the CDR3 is TGTGCCAGCAGCCAGAGTTTGAGGGGCGAGACCCAGTACTTC. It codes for CASSQSLRGETQYF.

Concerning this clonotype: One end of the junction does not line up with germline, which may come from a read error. This CDR3 is CAGSLLTNSPLHF. The DNA for the CDR3 is TGTGCCGGCAGTTTATTAACTAATTCACCCCTCCACTTT. The chain is built from TRBV27 and TRBJ1-6; unclear D gene. There are 13 residues in the CDR3. Germline CDR1 is MNHEY and CDR2 is SMNVEV (reference sequence).

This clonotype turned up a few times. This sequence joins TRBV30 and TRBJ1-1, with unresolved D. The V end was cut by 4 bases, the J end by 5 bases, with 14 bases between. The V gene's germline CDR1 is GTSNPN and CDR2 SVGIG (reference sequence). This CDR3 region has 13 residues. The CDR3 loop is CAWTQEDQTEAFF. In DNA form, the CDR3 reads TGTGCCTGGACCCAGGAGGATCAAACTGAAGCTTTCTTT.

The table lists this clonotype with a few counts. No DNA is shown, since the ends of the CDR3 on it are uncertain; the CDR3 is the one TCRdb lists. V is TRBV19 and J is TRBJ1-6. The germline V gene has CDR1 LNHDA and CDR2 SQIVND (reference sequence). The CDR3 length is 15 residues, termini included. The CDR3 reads CASTSVSSYNSPLHF.

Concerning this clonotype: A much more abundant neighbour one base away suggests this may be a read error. This CDR3 is CSVGLEGSGAFF. The CDR3 nucleotides are TGCAGCGTTGGATTGGAGGGATCTGGAGCTTTCTTT. V usage is TRBV29-1 and J usage is TRBJ1-1; unclear D gene. The CDR3 spans 12 residues. The germline V gene encodes CDR1 SQVTM and CDR2 ANQGSEA. The V gene lost 4 bases and the J gene lost 10 bases, with 16 bases spanning the gap.

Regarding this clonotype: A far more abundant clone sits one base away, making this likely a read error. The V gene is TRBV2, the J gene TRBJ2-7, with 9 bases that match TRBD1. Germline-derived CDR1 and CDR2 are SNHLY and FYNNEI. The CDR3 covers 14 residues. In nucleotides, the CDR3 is TGTGCCAGCAGCTGGGACAGGGTCGTCTACGAGCAGTGCTTC. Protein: CASSWDRVVYEQCF.

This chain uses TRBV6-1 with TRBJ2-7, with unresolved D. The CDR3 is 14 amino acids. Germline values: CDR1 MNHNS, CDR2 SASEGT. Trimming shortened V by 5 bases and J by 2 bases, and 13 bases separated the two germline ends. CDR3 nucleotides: TGTGCCAGCAGTTACCTATACACTCCCTACGAGCAGTACTTC. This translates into CASSYLYTPYEQYF.

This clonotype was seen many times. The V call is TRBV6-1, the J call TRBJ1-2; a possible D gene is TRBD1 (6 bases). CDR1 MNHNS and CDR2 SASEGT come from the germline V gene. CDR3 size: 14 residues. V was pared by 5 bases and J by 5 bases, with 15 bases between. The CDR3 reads CASSRTDRGYGYTF. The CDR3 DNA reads TGTGCCAGCAGTAGGACAGACCGGGGGTATGGCTACACCTTC.